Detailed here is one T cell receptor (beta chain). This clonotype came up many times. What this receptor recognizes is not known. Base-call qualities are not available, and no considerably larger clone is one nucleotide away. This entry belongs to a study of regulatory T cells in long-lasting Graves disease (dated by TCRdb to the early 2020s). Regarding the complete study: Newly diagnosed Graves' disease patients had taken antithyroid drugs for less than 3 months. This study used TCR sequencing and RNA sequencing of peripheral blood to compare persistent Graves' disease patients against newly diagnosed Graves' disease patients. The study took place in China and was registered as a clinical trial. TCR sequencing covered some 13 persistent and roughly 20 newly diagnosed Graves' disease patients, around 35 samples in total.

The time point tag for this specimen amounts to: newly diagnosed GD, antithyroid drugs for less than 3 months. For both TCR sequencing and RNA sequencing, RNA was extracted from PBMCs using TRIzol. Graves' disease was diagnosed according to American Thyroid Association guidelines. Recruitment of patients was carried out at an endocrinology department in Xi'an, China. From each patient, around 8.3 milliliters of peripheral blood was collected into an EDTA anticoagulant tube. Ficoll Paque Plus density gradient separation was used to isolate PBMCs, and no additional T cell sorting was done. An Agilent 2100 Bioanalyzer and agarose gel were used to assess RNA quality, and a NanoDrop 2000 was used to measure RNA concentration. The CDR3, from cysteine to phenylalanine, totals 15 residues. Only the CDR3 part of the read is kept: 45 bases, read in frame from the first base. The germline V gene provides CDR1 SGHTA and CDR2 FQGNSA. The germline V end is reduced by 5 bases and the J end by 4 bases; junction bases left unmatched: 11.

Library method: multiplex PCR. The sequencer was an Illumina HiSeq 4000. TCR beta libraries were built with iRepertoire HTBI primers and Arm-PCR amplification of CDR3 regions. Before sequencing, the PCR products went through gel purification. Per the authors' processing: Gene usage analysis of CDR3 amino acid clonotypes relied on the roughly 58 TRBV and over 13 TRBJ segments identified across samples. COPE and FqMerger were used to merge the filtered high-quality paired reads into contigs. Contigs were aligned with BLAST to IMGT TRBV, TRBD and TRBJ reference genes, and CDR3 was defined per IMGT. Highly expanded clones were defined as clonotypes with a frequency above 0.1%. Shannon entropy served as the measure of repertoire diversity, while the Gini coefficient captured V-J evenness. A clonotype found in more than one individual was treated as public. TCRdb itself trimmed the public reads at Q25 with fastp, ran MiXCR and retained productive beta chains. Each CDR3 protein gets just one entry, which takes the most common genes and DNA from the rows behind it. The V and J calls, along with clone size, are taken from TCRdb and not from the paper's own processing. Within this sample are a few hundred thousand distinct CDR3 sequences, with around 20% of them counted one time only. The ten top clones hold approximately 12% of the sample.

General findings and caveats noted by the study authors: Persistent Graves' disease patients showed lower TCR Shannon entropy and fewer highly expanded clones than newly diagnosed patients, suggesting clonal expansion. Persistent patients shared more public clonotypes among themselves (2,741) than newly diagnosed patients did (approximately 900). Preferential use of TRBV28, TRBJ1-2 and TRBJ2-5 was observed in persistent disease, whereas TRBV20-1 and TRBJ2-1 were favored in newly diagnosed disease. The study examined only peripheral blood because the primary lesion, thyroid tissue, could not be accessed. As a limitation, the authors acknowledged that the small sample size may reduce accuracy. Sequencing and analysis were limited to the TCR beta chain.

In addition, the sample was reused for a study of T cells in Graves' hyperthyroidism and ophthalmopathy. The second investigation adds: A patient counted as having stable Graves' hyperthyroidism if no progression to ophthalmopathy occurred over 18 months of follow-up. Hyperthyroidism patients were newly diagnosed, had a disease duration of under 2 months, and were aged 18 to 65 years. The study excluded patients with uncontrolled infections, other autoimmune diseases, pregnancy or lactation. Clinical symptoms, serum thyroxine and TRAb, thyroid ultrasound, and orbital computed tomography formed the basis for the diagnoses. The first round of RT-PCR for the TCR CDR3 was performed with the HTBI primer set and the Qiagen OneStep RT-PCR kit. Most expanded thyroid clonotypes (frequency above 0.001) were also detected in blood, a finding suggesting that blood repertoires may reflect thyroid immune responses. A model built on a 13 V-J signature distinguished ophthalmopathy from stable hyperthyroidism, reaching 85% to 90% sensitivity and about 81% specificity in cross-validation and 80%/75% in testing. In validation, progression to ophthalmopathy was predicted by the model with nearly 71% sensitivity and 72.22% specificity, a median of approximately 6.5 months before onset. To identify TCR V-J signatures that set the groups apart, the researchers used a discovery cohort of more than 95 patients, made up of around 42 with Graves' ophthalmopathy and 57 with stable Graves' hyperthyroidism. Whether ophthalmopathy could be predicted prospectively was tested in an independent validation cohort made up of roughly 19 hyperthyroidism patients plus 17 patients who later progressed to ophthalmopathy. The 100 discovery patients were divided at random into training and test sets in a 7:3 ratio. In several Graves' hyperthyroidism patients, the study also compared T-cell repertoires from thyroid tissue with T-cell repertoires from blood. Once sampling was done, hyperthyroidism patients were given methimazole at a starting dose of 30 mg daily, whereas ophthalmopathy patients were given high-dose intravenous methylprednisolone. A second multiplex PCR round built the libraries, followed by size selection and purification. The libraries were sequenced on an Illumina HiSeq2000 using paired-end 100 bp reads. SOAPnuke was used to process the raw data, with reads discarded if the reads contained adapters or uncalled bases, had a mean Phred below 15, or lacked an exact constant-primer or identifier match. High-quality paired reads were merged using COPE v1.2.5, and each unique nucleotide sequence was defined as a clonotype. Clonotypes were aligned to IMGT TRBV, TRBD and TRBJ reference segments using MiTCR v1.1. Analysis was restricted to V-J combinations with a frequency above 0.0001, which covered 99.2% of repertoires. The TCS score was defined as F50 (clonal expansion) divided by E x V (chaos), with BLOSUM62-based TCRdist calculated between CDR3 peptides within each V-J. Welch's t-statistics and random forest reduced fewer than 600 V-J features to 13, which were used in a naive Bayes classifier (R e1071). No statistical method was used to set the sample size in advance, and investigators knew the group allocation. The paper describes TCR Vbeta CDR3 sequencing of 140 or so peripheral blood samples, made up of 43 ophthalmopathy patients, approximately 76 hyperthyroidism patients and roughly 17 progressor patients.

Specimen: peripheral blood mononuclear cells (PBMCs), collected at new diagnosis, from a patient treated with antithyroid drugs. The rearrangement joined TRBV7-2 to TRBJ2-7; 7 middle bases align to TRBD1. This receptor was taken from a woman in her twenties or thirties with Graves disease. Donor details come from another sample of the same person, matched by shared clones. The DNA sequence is TGTGCCAGCAGCCGCCCCGGGACAGACCCTTACGAGCAGTACTTC. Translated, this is CASSRPGTDPYEQYF. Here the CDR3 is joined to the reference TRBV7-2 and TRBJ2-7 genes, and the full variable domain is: GAGVSQSPSNKVTEKGKDVELRCDPISGHTALYWYRQSLGQGLEFLIYFQGNSAPDKSGLPSDRFSAERTGGSVSTLTIQRTQQEDSAVYLCASSRPGTDPYEQYFGPGTRLTVT.